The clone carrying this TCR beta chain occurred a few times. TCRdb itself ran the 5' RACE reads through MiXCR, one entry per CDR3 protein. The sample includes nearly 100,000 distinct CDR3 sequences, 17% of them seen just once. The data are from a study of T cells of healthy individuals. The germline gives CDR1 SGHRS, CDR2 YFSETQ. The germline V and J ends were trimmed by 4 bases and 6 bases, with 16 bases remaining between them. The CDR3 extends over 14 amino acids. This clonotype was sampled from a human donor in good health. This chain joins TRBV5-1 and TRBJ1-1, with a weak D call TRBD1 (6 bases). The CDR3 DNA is TGCGCCAGCAGCCGGTGGGGGCAGAGCTCTGAAGCTTTCTTT. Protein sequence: CASSRWGQSSEAFF. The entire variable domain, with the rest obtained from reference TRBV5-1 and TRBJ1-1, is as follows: KAGVTQTPRYLIKTRGQQVTLSCSPISGHRSVSWYQQTPGQGLQFLFEYFSETQRNKGNFPGRFSGRQFSNSRSEMNVSTLELGDSALYLCASSRWGQSSEAFFGQGTRLTVV.